The 2 T cell receptor beta chains below come from one sample, sequenced in a study of blood T cell repertoires in COVID-19. TCRdb's copy holds only in-frame clones and misses some; the assay was immunoSEQ multiplex PCR. The table lists 200,000 to 250,000 clones, roughly 75% of them singletons, with approximately 6% in the top ten. Material: peripheral blood. The origin of the receptors is a woman in her 70s with acute or convalescent COVID-19.

CDR3 sequence (DNA): TGTGCCAGCAGCTTACGGGACAGTCTAATCAATCAGCCCCAGCATTTT. Translated: CASSLRDSLINQPQHF. The V call is TRBV7-2, the J call TRBJ1-5, with 7 positions matching TRBD1. The V gene end was trimmed by 2 bases and the J gene end by 3 bases; junction bases not matched to a gene: 7. The germline gives CDR1 SGHTA, CDR2 FQGNSA. The CDR3 totals 16 residues.

V gene TRBV5-5 combines with J gene TRBJ1-2, with 7 nucleotides matching TRBD1. The CDR3 loop spans 13 amino acids. With 2 bases clipped from V and 2 bases from J, the junction kept 0 bases outside the gene matches. CDR1 is SGHKS and CDR2 is YYEKEE in the germline V gene (reference sequence). The CDR3 protein is CASSLQGNYGYTF. The CDR3 coding sequence is TGTGCCAGCAGCTTACAGGGGAACTATGGCTACACCTTC.